Only a few counts were recorded for the clone carrying this T cell receptor beta chain. Its specificity is not known. The sample comes from a study of T cells in Graves' hyperthyroidism and ophthalmopathy. General study points: Blood also contained most expanded thyroid clonotypes above 0.001.

The study defined stable Graves' hyperthyroidism as no ophthalmopathy progression within 18 months. Exclusion followed for patients with uncontrolled infection, other autoimmune disease, pregnancy or lactation. On the basis of clinical symptoms, serum thyroxine and TRAb, thyroid ultrasound and orbital computed tomography, diagnoses were made. The CDR3 regions of TCR beta were amplified from RNA transcripts. The TCR CDR3 first-round RT-PCR relied on the HTBI primer set. From the multiplex PCR reads, TCRdb called clonotypes with MiXCR, one entry per CDR3 protein. The sample records roughly 300,000 distinct CDR3 sequences, 18% being singletons. The length of the CDR3 is 12 residues. CDR1 SNHLY and CDR2 FYNNEI come from the germline V gene. V was cut by 6 bases and J by 10 bases, with 14 bases left in between.

This chain connects TRBV2 to TRBJ2-3, with D unresolved. The source of this sequence is a woman in her forties or fifties with Graves' hyperthyroidism. The sample comprised blood. CDR3 nucleotides: TGTGCCAGCAGCCTGGGTGAAATGTCGCAGTATTTT. Encoded protein: CASSLGEMSQYF.